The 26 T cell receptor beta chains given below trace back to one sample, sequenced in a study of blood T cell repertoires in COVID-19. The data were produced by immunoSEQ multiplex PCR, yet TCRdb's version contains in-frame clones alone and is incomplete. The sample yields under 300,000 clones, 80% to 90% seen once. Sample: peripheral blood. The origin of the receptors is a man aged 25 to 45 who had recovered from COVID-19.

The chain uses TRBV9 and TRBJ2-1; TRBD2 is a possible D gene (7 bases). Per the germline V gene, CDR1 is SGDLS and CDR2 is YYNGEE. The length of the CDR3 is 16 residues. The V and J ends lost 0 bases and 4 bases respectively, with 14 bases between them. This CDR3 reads CASSVAGGGPYNEQFF. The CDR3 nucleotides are TGTGCCAGCAGCGTAGCCGGCGGGGGCCCTTACAATGAGCAGTTCTTC.

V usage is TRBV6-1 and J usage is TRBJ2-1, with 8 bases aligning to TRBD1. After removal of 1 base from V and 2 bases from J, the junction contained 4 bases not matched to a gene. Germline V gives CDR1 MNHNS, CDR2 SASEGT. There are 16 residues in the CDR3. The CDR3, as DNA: TGTGCCAGCAGTGAAGGCTCAGGGGGCGCCTACAATGAGCAGTTCTTC. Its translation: CASSEGSGGAYNEQFF.

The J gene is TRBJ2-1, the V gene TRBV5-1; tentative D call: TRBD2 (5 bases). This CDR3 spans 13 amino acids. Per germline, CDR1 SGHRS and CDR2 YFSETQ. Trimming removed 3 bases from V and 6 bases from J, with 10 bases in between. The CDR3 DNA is TGCGCCAGCAGCTCCCCTAGCAGCAATGAGCAGTTCTTC. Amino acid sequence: CASSSPSSNEQFF.

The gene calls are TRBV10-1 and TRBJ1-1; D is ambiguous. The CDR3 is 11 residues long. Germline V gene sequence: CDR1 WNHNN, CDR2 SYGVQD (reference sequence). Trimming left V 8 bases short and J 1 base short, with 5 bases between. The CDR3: CASSGNTEAFF. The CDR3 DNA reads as TGCGCCAGCTCAGGGAACACTGAAGCTTTCTTT.

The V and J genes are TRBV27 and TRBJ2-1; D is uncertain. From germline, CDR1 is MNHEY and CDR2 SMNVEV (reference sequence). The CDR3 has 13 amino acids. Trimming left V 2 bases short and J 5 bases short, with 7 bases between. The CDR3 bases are TGTGCCAGCAGTTTACCACCAGACAATGAGCAGTTCTTC. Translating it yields CASSLPPDNEQFF.

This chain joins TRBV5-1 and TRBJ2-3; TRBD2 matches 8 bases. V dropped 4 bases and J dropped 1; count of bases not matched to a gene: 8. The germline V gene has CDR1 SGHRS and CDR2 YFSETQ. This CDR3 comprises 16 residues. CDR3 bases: TGCGCCAGCAGCCCTGGGGCACTAGCGGGCACAGATACGCAGTATTTT. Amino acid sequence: CASSPGALAGTDTQYF.

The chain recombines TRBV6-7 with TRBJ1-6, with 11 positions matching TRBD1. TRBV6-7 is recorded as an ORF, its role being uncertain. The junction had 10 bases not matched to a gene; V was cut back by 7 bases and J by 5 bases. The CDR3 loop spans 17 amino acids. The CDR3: CASNDGTGGFNNSPLHF. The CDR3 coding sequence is TGTGCCAGCAATGATGGGACAGGGGGGTTTAATAATTCACCCCTCCACTTT.

CDR3 DNA: TGTGCCAGCAGCCCGGGGGGGGGAGAGACCCAGTACTTC. Protein product: CASSPGGGETQYF. The V and J genes are TRBV5-4 and TRBJ2-5, with TRBD2 matching over 8 bases. Germline V gene sequence: CDR1 SGHNT, CDR2 YYREEE (reference sequence). The CDR3 has 13 residues. V was pared by 4 bases and J by 4 bases, with 3 bases of the junction left unmatched.

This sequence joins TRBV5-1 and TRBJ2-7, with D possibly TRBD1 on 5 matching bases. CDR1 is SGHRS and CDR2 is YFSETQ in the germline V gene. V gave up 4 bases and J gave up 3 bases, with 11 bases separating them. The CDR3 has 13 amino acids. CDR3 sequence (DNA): TGCGCCAGCAGCGGCAGGGTAATCTACGAGCAGTACTTC. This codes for CASSGRVIYEQYF. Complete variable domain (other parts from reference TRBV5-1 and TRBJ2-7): KAGVTQTPRYLIKTRGQQVTLSCSPISGHRSVSWYQQTPGQGLQFLFEYFSETQRNKGNFPGRFSGRQFSNSRSEMNVSTLELGDSALYLCASSGRVIYEQYFGPGTRLTVT.

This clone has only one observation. CDR3 amino acids: CASSPGDRVGYGYTF. CDR3 nucleotide sequence: TGCGCCAGCAGCCCAGGGGACAGGGTGGGCTATGGCTACACCTTC. The V call is TRBV5-1, the J call TRBJ1-2; 9 nucleotides line up with TRBD1. This CDR3 is built from 15 residues. With 4 bases clipped from V and 4 bases from J, the junction kept 8 bases outside the gene matches. Germline V CDR1 and CDR2: SGHRS, YFSETQ.

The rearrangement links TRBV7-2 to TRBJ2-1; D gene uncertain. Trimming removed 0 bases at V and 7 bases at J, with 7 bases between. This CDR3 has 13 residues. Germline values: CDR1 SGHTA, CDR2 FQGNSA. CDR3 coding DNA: TGTGCCAGCAGCTTAGCGGGCGTAAATGAGCAGTTCTTC. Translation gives CASSLAGVNEQFF.

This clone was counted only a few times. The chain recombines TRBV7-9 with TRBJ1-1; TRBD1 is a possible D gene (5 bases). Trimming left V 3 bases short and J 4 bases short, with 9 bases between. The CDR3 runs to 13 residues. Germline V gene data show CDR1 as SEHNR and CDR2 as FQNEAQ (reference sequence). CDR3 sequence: CASSFQGSTEAFF. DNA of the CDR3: TGTGCCAGCAGCTTCCAGGGTAGCACTGAAGCTTTCTTT.

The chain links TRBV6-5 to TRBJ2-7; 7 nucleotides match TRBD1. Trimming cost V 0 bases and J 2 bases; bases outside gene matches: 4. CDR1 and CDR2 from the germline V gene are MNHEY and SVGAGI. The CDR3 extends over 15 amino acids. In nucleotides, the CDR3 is TGTGCCAGCAGTTACTCCTACAGGGGTACCTACGAGCAGTACTTC. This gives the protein CASSYSYRGTYEQYF.

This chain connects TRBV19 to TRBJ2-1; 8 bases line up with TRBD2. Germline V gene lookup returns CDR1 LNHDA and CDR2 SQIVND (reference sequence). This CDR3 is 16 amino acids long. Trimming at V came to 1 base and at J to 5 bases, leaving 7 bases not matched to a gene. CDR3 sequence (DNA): TGTGCCAGTAGTATAGGTGTTAGCGGGGAGAACAATGAGCAGTTCTTC. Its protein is CASSIGVSGENNEQFF.

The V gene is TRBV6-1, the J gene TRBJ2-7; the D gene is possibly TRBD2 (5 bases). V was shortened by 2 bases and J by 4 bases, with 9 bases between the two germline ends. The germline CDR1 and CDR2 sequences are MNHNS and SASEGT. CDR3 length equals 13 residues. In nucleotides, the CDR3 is TGTGCCAGCAGTGAACCGGGGAGATACGAGCAGTACTTC. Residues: CASSEPGRYEQYF.

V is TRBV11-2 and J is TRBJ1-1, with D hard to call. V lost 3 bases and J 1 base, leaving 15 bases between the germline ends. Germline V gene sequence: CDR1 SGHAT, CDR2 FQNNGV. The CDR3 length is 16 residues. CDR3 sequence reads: CASSFSRVTGNTEAFF. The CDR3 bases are TGTGCCAGCAGCTTTAGCCGGGTTACCGGGAACACTGAAGCTTTCTTT.

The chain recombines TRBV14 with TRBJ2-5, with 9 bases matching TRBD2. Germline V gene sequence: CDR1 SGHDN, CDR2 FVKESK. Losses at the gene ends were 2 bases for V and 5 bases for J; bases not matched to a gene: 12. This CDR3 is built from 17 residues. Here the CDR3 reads CASSQIYFAGGLETQYF. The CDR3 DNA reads TGTGCCAGCAGCCAAATCTACTTTGCGGGGGGGCTGGAGACCCAGTACTTC. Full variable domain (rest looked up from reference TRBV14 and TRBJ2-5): EAGVTQFPSHSVIEKGQTVTLRCDPISGHDNLYWYRRVMGKEIKFLLHFVKESKQDESGMPNNRFLAERTGGTYSTLKVQPAELEDSGVYFCASSQIYFAGGLETQYFGPGTRLLVL.

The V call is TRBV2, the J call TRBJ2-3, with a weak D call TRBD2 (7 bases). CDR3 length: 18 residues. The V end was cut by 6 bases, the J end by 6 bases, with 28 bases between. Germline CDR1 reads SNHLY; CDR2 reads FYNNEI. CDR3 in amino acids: CASRAGIGGWDPFDTQYF. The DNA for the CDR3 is TGTGCCAGCAGAGCGGGAATCGGGGGCTGGGACCCTTTTGATACGCAGTATTTT.

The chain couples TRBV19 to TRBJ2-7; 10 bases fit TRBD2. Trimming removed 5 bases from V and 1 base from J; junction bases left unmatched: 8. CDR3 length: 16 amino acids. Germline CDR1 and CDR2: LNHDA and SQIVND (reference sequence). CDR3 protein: CASSFSQRGGSYEQYF. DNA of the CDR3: TGTGCCAGTAGTTTTTCCCAGCGGGGGGGGTCCTACGAGCAGTACTTC.

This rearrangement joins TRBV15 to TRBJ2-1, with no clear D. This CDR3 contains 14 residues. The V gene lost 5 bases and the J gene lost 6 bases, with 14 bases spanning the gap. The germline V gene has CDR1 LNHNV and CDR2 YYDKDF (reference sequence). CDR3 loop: CATSSARYGNEQFF. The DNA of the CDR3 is TGTGCCACCAGCTCCGCTAGATATGGCAATGAGCAGTTCTTC.

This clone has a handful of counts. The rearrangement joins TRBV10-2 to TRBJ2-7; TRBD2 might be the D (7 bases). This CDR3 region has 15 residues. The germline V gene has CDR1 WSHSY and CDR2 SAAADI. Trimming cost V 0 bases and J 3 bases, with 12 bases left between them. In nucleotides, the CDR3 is TGCGCCAGCAGTGAGTCGGCGGGGGCACGCTACGAGCAGTACTTC. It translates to CASSESAGARYEQYF.

The CDR3 nucleotides are TGTGCCAGCAGTGAAGGTCAGGGCACTGGAAACACCATATATTTT. Amino acids: CASSEGQGTGNTIYF. The J gene is TRBJ1-3, the V gene TRBV25-1; maybe TRBD1 (5 bases). The CDR3 contains 15 residues. With 2 bases removed from V and 2 bases from J, the gap between germline ends came to 10 bases. Germline loops: CDR1 MGHDK, CDR2 SYGVNS.

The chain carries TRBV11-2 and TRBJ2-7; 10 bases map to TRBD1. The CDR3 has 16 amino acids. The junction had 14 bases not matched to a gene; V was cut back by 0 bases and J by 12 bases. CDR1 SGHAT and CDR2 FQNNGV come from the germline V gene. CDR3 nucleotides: TGTGCCAGCAGCTTAGATCTACGGGGGGACAGGGGTTCATGGTACTTC. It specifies CASSLDLRGDRGSWYF.

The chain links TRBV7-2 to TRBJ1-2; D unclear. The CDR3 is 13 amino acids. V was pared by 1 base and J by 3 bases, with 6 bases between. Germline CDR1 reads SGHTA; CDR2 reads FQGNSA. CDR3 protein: CASSLDSYYGYTF. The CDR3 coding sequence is TGTGCCAGCAGCTTAGACAGTTACTATGGCTACACCTTC.

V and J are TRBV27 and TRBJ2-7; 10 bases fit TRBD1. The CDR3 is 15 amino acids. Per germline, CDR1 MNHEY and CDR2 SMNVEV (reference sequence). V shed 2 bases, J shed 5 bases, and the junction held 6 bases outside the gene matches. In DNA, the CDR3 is TGTGCCAGCAGTTTAAGGGACAGGGGTGCCCACGAGCAGTACTTC. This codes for CASSLRDRGAHEQYF.

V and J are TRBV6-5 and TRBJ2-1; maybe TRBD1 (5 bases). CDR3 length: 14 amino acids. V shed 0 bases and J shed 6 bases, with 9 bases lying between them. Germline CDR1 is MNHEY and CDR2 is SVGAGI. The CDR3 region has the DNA TGTGCCAGCAGTTACTCGAACAGGCCCAATGAGCAGTTCTTC. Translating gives CASSYSNRPNEQFF.